This T cell receptor (beta chain) emerged from a study of blood T cell repertoires in COVID-19. Study in general: The origin of the acute and convalescent COVID-19 samples was the United States, Italy and Spain. T cells, B-cell-depleted T cells, or PBMCs provided the cDNA or gDNA that served as material.

V was clipped by 4 bases and J by 6 bases; unmatched bases: 8. The CDR3 has 13 amino acids. Germline V lookup: CDR1 SQVTM, CDR2 ANQGSEA. Per the original data handling: Estimated nucleated cell counts came from reference gene primer amplification. Profiling relied on immunoSEQ multiplex PCR, and the TCRdb table lists in-frame clones only, not all of them. The V and J calls and clone size were taken over from that table, and D and trimming were inferred from the DNA. The sample lists under 150,000 clones; around 80% were seen once. The TCR comes from an elderly man with active or convalescent COVID-19. This chain joins TRBV29-1 and TRBJ1-2, with TRBD1 matching over 7 bases. The sample taken for sequencing was peripheral blood. CDR3 protein: CSVGSDRDHGYTF. CDR3 DNA sequence: TGCAGCGTTGGATCCGACAGGGATCATGGCTACACCTTC.